Below are 21 T cell receptor beta chains sequenced from a single sample in a study of identical twins. One entry per CDR3 protein, called by TCRdb with MiXCR from the 5' RACE reads. The data contain 400,000 or so distinct CDR3 sequences, roughly 10% of them seen just once; the ten biggest clones take up under 10%. The specimen sequenced was naive T cells sorted from blood. All receptors derive from a woman in her forties or fifties in good health.

This clonotype was counted many times. The genes are TRBV5-1 and TRBJ2-1; D gene uncertain. This CDR3 contains 13 residues. Germline CDR1 SGHRS, CDR2 YFSETQ. V was pared by 4 bases and J by 7 bases, with 12 bases between. The CDR3, as DNA: TGCGCCAGCAGCCTCCCCCCTTATAATGAGCAGTTCTTC. Translation: CASSLPPYNEQFF.

This clonotype was seen at least ten times. V gene TRBV3-1 combines with J gene TRBJ2-3; D is ambiguous. The length of the CDR3 is 15 residues. Between the trimmed V and J ends, which lost 4 bases and 0 bases, there was a span of 11 bases. CDR1 and CDR2 from the germline V gene are LGHDT and YNNKEL (reference sequence). CDR3 bases: TGTGCCAGCAGCCGTAGCAGATCTAGCACAGATACGCAGTATTTT. It is translated as CASSRSRSSTDTQYF.

This chain links TRBV20-1 with TRBJ1-1, with TRBD1 identical over 8 bases. V trimming: 5 bases; J trimming: 4 bases; junction bases outside the gene matches: 3. The germline gives CDR1 DFQATT, CDR2 SNEGSKA (reference sequence). The CDR3 spans 12 residues. CDR3 protein: CSAPTGGTEAFF. CDR3 bases: TGCAGTGCTCCAACAGGGGGCACTGAAGCTTTCTTT.

A few counts support this clonotype. The CDR3 DNA reads TGCAGCGTTGTGATTAGGGTGGGCTATGGCTACACCTTC. Its translation: CSVVIRVGYGYTF. The chain couples TRBV29-1 to TRBJ1-2; D unresolved. The CDR3 extends over 13 amino acids. V lost 4 bases and J 4 bases, leaving 13 bases between the germline ends. Germline CDR1 is SQVTM and CDR2 is ANQGSEA.

The rearrangement links TRBV18 to TRBJ2-1, with 13 bases aligning to TRBD2. With 5 bases clipped from V and 6 bases from J, the junction kept 4 bases outside the gene matches. Germline values: CDR1 KGHSH, CDR2 LQKENI. The CDR3 contains 15 residues. This CDR3 reads CASSTGLAGSNEQFF. In DNA, the CDR3 is TGTGCCAGCTCAACGGGACTAGCGGGAAGCAATGAGCAGTTCTTC.

This clonotype came up a few times. The chain recombines TRBV7-9 with TRBJ2-6; no clear D. Germline CDR1 reads SEHNR; CDR2 reads FQNEAQ (reference sequence). Trimming stripped 5 bases from V and 4 bases from J, with 9 bases between. This CDR3 is 14 amino acids long. This chain's CDR3 is CASSPFGGANVLTF. The CDR3 nucleotides are TGTGCCAGCAGCCCGTTTGGCGGGGCCAACGTCCTGACTTTC.

This chain joins TRBV5-1 and TRBJ2-7; 8 positions agree with TRBD1. The CDR3 consists of 17 residues. Germline V CDR1 and CDR2: SGHRS, YFSETQ. The V and J ends lost 0 bases and 4 bases, in that order; junction bases with no gene match: 12. This chain's CDR3 is CASSLVMTGTGSYEQYF. The CDR3 DNA reads as TGCGCCAGCAGCTTGGTCATGACCGGGACAGGTTCTTACGAGCAGTACTTC.

The chain links TRBV3-1 to TRBJ1-1; D is unresolved. The CDR3 runs to 14 residues. V shed 4 bases and J shed 0 bases, with 9 bases lying between them. CDR1 and CDR2 (germline): LGHDT, YNNKEL (reference sequence). CDR3 in amino acids: CASSPTLMNTEAFF. CDR3 coding DNA: TGTGCCAGCAGCCCGACACTTATGAACACTGAAGCTTTCTTT.

This clonotype has a count of ten or more. The CDR3 does not end in the conserved phenylalanine or tryptophan, so this is likely a read error. No DNA is shown, since the ends of the CDR3 on it are uncertain; the CDR3 is the one TCRdb lists. This sequence joins TRBV2 and TRBJ2-1; the table names TRBD1, a call not compared with the DNA. The germline V gene has CDR1 SNHLY and CDR2 FYNNEI. The CDR3 totals 12 residues, both ends included. The CDR3 loop reads CASSDGPPPGQL.

This clonotype has a count of ten or more. The chain employs TRBV3-1 and TRBJ1-3; no definite D call. Germline V gives CDR1 LGHDT, CDR2 YNNKEL (reference sequence). CDR3 length: 15 amino acids. Trimming took 4 bases from V and 0 from J, leaving 10 bases between them. The CDR3 region is CASSPTFSSGNTIYF. DNA of the CDR3: TGTGCCAGCAGCCCGACGTTTTCCTCTGGAAACACCATATATTTT.

This clonotype was observed many times. V gene TRBV9 combines with J gene TRBJ2-3; 9 bases are shared with TRBD2. The CDR3 has 16 amino acids. V shed 4 bases, J shed 5 bases, and the junction held 11 bases outside the gene matches. Germline CDR1 is SGDLS and CDR2 is YYNGEE. The CDR3 sequence is CASSIQLAGGRDTQYF. In DNA form, the CDR3 reads TGTGCCAGCAGCATCCAATTGGCGGGAGGGAGAGATACGCAGTATTTT.

This clonotype was observed a few times. The CDR3 is CASSILGTAEQFF. CDR3 nucleotides: TGCGCCAGCAGCATACTCGGGACGGCTGAGCAGTTCTTC. This chain links TRBV5-1 with TRBJ2-1, with D perhaps assigned TRBD1 or TRBD2 (5 bases each). The CDR3 consists of 13 residues. The germline V and J ends were trimmed by 4 bases and 9 bases, with 14 bases remaining between them. From germline, CDR1 is SGHRS and CDR2 YFSETQ.

This clonotype was detected ten times or more. V usage is TRBV12-3 or TRBV12-4 and J usage is TRBJ1-1, with D uncertain. Trimming pared 2 bases from V and 0 bases from J, leaving 10 bases between. There are 15 residues in the CDR3. CDR3 in DNA: TGTGCCAGCAGTTTAAGATTGGGCATGAACACTGAAGCTTTCTTT. It specifies CASSLRLGMNTEAFF.

The chain joins TRBV27 to TRBJ1-1, with 11 bases matching TRBD1. The CDR3 consists of 13 residues. V lost 6 bases, J lost 5 bases, and 2 bases stayed unmatched. Germline CDR1 and CDR2: MNHEY and SMNVEV (reference sequence). The CDR3 sequence is CASRGTGGTEAFF. The CDR3 coding sequence is TGTGCCAGCAGAGGGACAGGGGGGACTGAAGCTTTCTTT.

This clonotype has ten or more counts. CDR3 sequence (DNA): TGTGCCAGCAGTTCAAACAGGGAAAGAGGTTCACCCCTCCACTTT. Protein: CASSSNRERGSPLHF. This chain connects TRBV12-3 or TRBV12-4 to TRBJ1-6; D is possibly TRBD1 (6 bases). The CDR3 is made up of 15 amino acids. Trimming pared 4 bases from V and 9 bases from J, leaving 16 bases between.

The chain carries TRBV5-1 and TRBJ2-5, with 8 nucleotides matching TRBD2. Per germline, CDR1 SGHRS and CDR2 YFSETQ. CDR3 length: 15 residues. J gave up 6 bases and V 4 bases, and 11 bases lay outside the gene matches. The CDR3: CASSPGTSRLKTQYF. The DNA for the CDR3 is TGCGCCAGCAGCCCAGGGACTAGTCGGCTAAAGACCCAGTACTTC.

The chain couples TRBV4-1 to TRBJ2-1; D may be TRBD1 or TRBD2 (5 bases each). This CDR3 is 16 amino acids long. Germline CDR1 and CDR2: MGHRA and YSYEKL. The germline V and J ends were trimmed by 4 bases and 4 bases, with 17 bases remaining between them. The CDR3 sequence: CASSLLRQGPYNEQFF. CDR3 nucleotide sequence: TGCGCCAGCAGCCTCCTCCGTCAGGGACCTTACAATGAGCAGTTCTTC.

This clonotype was recorded a few times. The V call is TRBV4-1, the J call TRBJ2-4; the D gene is possibly TRBD1 (6 bases). The germline CDR1 and CDR2 sequences are MGHRA and YSYEKL. Trimming took off 0 bases at V and 0 bases at J, with 15 bases between the two ends. CDR3 size: 18 residues. The CDR3 region has the DNA TGCGCCAGCAGCCAAGAGATGCCAGGGGTTCTAGCCAAAAACATTCAGTACTTC. Translating it yields CASSQEMPGVLAKNIQYF.

The chain joins TRBV5-1 to TRBJ2-5; TRBD1 is a possible D gene (6 bases). Germline-derived CDR1 and CDR2 are SGHRS and YFSETQ. This CDR3 region has 15 residues. With 0 bases removed from V and 5 bases from J, the gap between germline ends came to 14 bases. CDR3 in amino acids: CASSLAQGTWETQYF. The CDR3 DNA reads TGCGCCAGCAGCTTGGCCCAGGGGACGTGGGAGACCCAGTACTTC.

This clonotype was seen more than once but under ten times. The chain uses TRBV12-3 or TRBV12-4 and TRBJ2-2; no firm D call. CDR3 length: 17 amino acids. V gave up 5 bases and J gave up 1 base, with 17 bases separating them. The chain's CDR3 is CASSPPMVGRNTGELFF. Here the CDR3 DNA reads TGTGCCAGCAGTCCCCCCATGGTAGGCAGGAACACCGGGGAGCTGTTTTTT.

CDR3 sequence reads: CSARDRWRELREQFF. Written as DNA, the CDR3 is TGCAGTGCTAGAGATCGGTGGCGGGAACTCCGCGAGCAGTTCTTC. The rearrangement joins TRBV20-1 to TRBJ2-1; a possible D gene is TRBD2 (6 bases). Trimming took 0 bases from V and 10 from J, leaving 19 bases between them. CDR1 and CDR2 from the germline V gene are DFQATT and SNEGSKA (reference sequence). The CDR3 is made up of 15 amino acids.